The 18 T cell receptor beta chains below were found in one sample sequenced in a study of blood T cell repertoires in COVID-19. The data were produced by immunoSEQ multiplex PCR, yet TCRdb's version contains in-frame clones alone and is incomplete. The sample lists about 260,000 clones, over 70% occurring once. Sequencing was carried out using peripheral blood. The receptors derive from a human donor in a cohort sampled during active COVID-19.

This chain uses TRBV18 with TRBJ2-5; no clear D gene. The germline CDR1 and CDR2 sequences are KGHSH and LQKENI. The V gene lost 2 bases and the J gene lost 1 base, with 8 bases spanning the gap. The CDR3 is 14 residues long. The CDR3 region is CASSPSTAQETQYF. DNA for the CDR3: TGTGCCAGCTCACCATCTACAGCCCAAGAGACCCAGTACTTC.

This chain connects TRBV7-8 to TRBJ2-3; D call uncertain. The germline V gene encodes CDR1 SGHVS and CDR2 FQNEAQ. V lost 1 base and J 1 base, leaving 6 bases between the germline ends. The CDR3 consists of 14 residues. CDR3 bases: TGTGCCAGCAGCTTAGGGGCACGCACAGATACGCAGTATTTT. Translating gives CASSLGARTDTQYF.

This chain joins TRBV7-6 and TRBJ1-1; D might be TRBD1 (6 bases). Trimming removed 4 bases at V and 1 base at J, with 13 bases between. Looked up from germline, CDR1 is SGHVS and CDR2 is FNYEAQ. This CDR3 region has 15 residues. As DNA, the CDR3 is TGTGCCAGCAGCTCAGTAGGGGGGGCGAACACTGAAGCTTTCTTT. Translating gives CASSSVGGANTEAFF.

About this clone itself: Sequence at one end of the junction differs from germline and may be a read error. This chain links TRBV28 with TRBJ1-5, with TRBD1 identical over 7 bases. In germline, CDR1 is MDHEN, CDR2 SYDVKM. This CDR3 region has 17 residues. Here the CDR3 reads CAGSTLRQGPSNQPQHF. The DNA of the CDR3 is TGTGCCGGCAGTACCCTCCGACAGGGACCCAGCAATCAGCCCCAGCATTTT.

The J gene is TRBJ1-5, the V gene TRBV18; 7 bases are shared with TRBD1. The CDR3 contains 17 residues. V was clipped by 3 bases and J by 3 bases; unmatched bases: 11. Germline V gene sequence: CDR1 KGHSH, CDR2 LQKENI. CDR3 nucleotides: TGTGCCAGCTCACCCCGGGCAGGGGGACGGAACAATCAGCCCCAGCATTTT. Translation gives CASSPRAGGRNNQPQHF.

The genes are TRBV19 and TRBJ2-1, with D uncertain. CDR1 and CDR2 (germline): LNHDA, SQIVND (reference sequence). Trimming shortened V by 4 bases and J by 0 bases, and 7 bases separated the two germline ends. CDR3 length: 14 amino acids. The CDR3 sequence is CASSSSFSYNEQFF. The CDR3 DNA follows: TGTGCCAGTAGTAGTTCTTTCTCCTACAATGAGCAGTTCTTC.

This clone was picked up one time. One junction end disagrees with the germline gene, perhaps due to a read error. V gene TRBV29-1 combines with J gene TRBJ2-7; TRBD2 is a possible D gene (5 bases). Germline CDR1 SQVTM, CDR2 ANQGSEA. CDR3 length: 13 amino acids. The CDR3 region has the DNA TGCAGCGTTCGGACTGGTCGCTCCTCCGAGCAGTACTTC. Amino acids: CSVRTGRSSEQYF.

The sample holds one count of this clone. The CDR3 DNA reads as TGTGCCAGCATCTTTTCGGGTCTCGTTACAGATACGCAGTATTTT. It codes for CASIFSGLVTDTQYF. The chain joins TRBV2 to TRBJ2-3; D gene unclear. Germline V gene sequence: CDR1 SNHLY, CDR2 FYNNEI. V was cut by 7 bases and J by 3 bases, with 17 bases left in between. The length of the CDR3 is 15 residues.

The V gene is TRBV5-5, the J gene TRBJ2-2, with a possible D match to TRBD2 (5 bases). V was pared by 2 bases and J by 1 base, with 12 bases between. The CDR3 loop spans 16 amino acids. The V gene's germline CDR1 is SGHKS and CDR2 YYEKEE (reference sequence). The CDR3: CASSLPVRENTGELFF. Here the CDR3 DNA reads TGTGCCAGCAGCTTACCGGTTCGGGAGAACACCGGGGAGCTGTTTTTT.

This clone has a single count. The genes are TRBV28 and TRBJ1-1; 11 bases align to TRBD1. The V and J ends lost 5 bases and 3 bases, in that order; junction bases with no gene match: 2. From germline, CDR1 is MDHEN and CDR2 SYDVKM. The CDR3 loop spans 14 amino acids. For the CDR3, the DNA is TGTGCCAGCAGTGGGACAGGGGGATACACTGAAGCTTTCTTT. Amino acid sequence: CASSGTGGYTEAFF.

CDR3 sequence reads: CASSSTSGRLMETQYF. CDR3 in DNA: TGTGCCAGCAGTAGTACTAGCGGGAGATTAATGGAGACCCAGTACTTC. V gene TRBV27 combines with J gene TRBJ2-5, with 11 bases aligning to TRBD2. The CDR3 is made up of 16 amino acids. Germline V gives CDR1 MNHEY, CDR2 SMNVEV (reference sequence). Losses at the gene ends were 5 bases for V and 5 bases for J; bases not matched to a gene: 10.

The DNA for the CDR3 is TGTGCCAGCAGCAAACAGACAGGGAAGAACACCGGGGAGCTGTTTTTT. Protein product: CASSKQTGKNTGELFF. The chain carries TRBV21-1 and TRBJ2-2; TRBD1, the table's D call, was not compared with the DNA. TRBV21-1 is recorded as a pseudogene. The CDR3 sequence is 16 residues long.

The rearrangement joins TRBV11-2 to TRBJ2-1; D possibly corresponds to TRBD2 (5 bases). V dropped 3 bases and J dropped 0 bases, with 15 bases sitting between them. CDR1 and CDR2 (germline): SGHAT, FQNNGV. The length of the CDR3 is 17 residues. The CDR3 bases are TGTGCCAGCAGCTTCACTCCGGGGTCAATCTCCTACAATGAGCAGTTCTTC. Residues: CASSFTPGSISYNEQFF.

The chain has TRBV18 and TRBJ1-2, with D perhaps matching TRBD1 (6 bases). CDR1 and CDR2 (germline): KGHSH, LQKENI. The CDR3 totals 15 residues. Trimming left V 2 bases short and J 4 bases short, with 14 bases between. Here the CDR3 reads CASSPDQQGRYGYTF. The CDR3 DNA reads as TGTGCCAGCTCACCAGACCAACAGGGTCGCTATGGCTACACCTTC.

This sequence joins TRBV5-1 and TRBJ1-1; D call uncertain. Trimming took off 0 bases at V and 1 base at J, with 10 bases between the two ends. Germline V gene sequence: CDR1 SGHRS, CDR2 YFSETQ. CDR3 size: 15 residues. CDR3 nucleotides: TGCGCCAGCAGCTTGGTGGCGGCTACGAACACTGAAGCTTTCTTT. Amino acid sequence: CASSLVAATNTEAFF.

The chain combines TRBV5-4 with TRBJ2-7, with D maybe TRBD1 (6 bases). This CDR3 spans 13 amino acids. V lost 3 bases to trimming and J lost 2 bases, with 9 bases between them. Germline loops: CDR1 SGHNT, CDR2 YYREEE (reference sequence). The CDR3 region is CASSSQGTYEQYF. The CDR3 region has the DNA TGTGCCAGCAGCTCACAGGGTACCTACGAGCAGTACTTC. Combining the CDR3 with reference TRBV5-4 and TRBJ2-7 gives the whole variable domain ETGVTQSPTHLIKTRGQQVTLRCSSQSGHNTVSWYQQALGQGPQFIFQYYREEENGRGNFPPRFSGLQFPNYSSELNVNALELDDSALYLCASSSQGTYEQYFGPGTRLTVT.

The CDR3, as DNA: TGTGCCAGCAGTGAGAAGAGGGCCGAGCAGTACTTC. Residues: CASSEKRAEQYF. This chain links TRBV2 with TRBJ2-7; perhaps TRBD2 as D (5 bases). Germline assignment: CDR1 SNHLY and CDR2 FYNNEI. The CDR3 is 12 amino acids. V dropped 3 bases and J dropped 6 bases, with 9 bases sitting between them.

This CDR3 reads CASSLGRPGAGEKLFF. CDR3 nucleotides: TGTGCCAGCAGTTTAGGGAGACCCGGAGCAGGTGAAAAACTGTTTTTT. The V and J genes are TRBV27 and TRBJ1-4; D gene uncertain. This CDR3 is 16 amino acids long. CDR1 and CDR2 from the germline V gene are MNHEY and SMNVEV (reference sequence). Trimming pared 2 bases from V and 7 bases from J, leaving 17 bases between.